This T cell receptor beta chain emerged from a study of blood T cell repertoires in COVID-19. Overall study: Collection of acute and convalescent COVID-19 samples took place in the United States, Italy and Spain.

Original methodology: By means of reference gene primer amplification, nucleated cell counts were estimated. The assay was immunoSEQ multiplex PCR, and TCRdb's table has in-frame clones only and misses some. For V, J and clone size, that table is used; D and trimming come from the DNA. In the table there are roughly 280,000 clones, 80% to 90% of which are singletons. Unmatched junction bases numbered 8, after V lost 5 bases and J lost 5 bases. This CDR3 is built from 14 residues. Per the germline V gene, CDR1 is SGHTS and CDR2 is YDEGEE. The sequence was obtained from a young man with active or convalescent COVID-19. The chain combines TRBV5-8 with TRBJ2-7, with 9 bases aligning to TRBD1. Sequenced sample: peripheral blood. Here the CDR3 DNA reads TGTGCCAGCAGGAGGGGGGGGACAGGGCACGAGCAGTACTTC. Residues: CASRRGGTGHEQYF.